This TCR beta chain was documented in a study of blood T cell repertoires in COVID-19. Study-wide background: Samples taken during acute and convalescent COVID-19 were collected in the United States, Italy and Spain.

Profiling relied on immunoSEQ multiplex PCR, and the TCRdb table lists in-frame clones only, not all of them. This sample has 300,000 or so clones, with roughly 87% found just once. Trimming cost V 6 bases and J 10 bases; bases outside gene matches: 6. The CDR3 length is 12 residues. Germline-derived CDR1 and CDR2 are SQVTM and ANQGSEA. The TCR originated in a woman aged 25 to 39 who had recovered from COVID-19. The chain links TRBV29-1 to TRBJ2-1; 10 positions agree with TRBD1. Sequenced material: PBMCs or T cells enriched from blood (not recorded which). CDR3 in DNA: TGCAGCGTCGCCGGGACAGGGGTCGAGCAGTTCTTC. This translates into CSVAGTGVEQFF.